Following are 30 T cell receptor beta chains from one sample sequenced in a study of cytomegalovirus exposure and HLA in healthy donors. In the PCR, 60 Vbeta and 13 Jbeta primers were used. Only in-frame clones appear in the TCRdb table, and some are missing; sequencing was by immunoSEQ multiplex PCR. Among around 200,000 clones, 75% to 90% were seen once, and the ten largest hold about 0.7%. Material for sequencing was PBMCs. The receptors were sampled from a boy aged 10-17 years in good health and CMV-seronegative.

This chain connects TRBV2 to TRBJ1-2, with a weak D call TRBD1 (6 bases). The CDR3 is made up of 13 amino acids. Germline loops: CDR1 SNHLY, CDR2 FYNNEI. V was pared by 6 bases and J by 8 bases, with 16 bases between. CDR3 in DNA: TGTGCCAGCAGCTTAGGGGGTCCGATGGGCTACACCTTC. This translates into CASSLGGPMGYTF. Combining the CDR3 with reference TRBV2 and TRBJ1-2 gives the whole variable domain EPEVTQTPSHQVTQMGQEVILRCVPISNHLYFYWYRQILGQKVEFLVSFYNNEISEKSEIFDDQFSVERPDGSNFTLKIRSTKLEDSAMYFCASSLGGPMGYTFGSGTRLTVV.

This chain links TRBV10-2 with TRBJ1-5, with D perhaps matching TRBD1 (5 bases). The germline CDR1 and CDR2 sequences are WSHSY and SAAADI. V lost 5 bases and J lost 0, with 11 bases in between. The CDR3 covers 15 residues. CDR3 amino acids: CASSLGGYSNQPQHF. CDR3 coding DNA: TGCGCCAGCAGTCTGGGGGGGTATAGCAATCAGCCCCAGCATTTT.

The V call is TRBV2, the J call TRBJ1-1, with TRBD1 as a possible D gene (6 bases). The CDR3 sequence is 13 residues long. Trimming took 7 bases from V and 1 from J, leaving 10 bases between them. In germline, CDR1 is SNHLY, CDR2 FYNNEI. In DNA, the CDR3 is TGTGCCAGCACTTTACAGGGGAACACTGAAGCTTTCTTT. This sequence encodes CASTLQGNTEAFF. The full variable domain, its missing parts supplied by reference TRBV2 and TRBJ1-1, is EPEVTQTPSHQVTQMGQEVILRCVPISNHLYFYWYRQILGQKVEFLVSFYNNEISEKSEIFDDQFSVERPDGSNFTLKIRSTKLEDSAMYFCASTLQGNTEAFFGQGTRLTVV.

The genes are TRBV28 and TRBJ1-5, with 9 bases identical to TRBD1. The germline gives CDR1 MDHEN, CDR2 SYDVKM. The CDR3 runs to 14 residues. The ends lost 5 bases at V and 2 bases at J; junction bases unmatched: 1. This CDR3 reads CASSGDRGNQPQHF. The CDR3, as DNA: TGTGCCAGCAGTGGGGACAGGGGCAATCAGCCCCAGCATTTT.

DNA of the CDR3: TGTGCCTGGACCCCCCTTGACAGTCGGTTTGGGGCCGAGCAGTACTTC. Amino acid sequence: CAWTPLDSRFGAEQYF. The rearrangement uses TRBV30 and TRBJ2-7; D may be TRBD1 (5 bases). The CDR3 runs to 16 residues. Germline V gene sequence: CDR1 GTSNPN, CDR2 SVGIG (reference sequence). V was trimmed by 4 bases and J by 6 bases, leaving 25 bases between them.

The rearrangement uses TRBV15 and TRBJ1-1; D is unclear. Trimming stripped 4 bases from V and 1 base from J, with 13 bases between. Germline V CDR1 and CDR2: LNHNV, YYDKDF (reference sequence). This CDR3 spans 15 amino acids. The CDR3 nucleotides read TGTGCCACCAGCATTTATCAGGCGGGGAACACTGAAGCTTTCTTT. This encodes CATSIYQAGNTEAFF.

This clone appeared a few times. This chain links TRBV7-8 with TRBJ1-1; the D gene is possibly TRBD1 (5 bases). Per the germline V gene, CDR1 is SGHVS and CDR2 is FQNEAQ. The V end lost 5 bases, the J end lost 4 bases, and 11 bases lay between the germline ends. The CDR3 is 13 amino acids. The CDR3 loop reads CASSTDQGTEAFF. The CDR3 coding sequence is TGTGCCAGCAGCACAGACCAGGGCACTGAAGCTTTCTTT.

The chain carries TRBV9 and TRBJ2-5; D is possibly TRBD1 (7 bases). V dropped 3 bases and J dropped 5 bases, with 20 bases sitting between them. The germline gives CDR1 SGDLS, CDR2 YYNGEE. The CDR3 runs 16 residues. The DNA of the CDR3 is TGTGCCAGCAGCGCAGACCCTCGGACAGGAGGGGAGACCCAGTACTTC. Protein: CASSADPRTGGETQYF.

The rearrangement joins TRBV27 to TRBJ1-1; D unclear. The CDR3 is 14 amino acids. Per the germline V gene, CDR1 is MNHEY and CDR2 is SMNVEV (reference sequence). The V end lost 8 bases, the J end lost 1 base, and 14 bases lay between the germline ends. CDR3 DNA sequence: TGTGCCAGCCTAAAAGATCGGGGGAACACTGAAGCTTTCTTT. It yields the protein CASLKDRGNTEAFF.

The chain links TRBV5-1 to TRBJ2-2; TRBD2 might be the D (7 bases). This CDR3 region has 14 residues. Trimming stripped 7 bases from V and 3 bases from J, with 13 bases between. Germline CDR1 reads SGHRS; CDR2 reads YFSETQ. The CDR3 DNA reads as TGCGCCAGCCGAGGGGAGGGGGACACCGGGGAGCTGTTTTTT. This gives the protein CASRGEGDTGELFF. Using reference TRBV5-1 and TRBJ2-2 for the parts outside the CDR3, the full variable domain is KAGVTQTPRYLIKTRGQQVTLSCSPISGHRSVSWYQQTPGQGLQFLFEYFSETQRNKGNFPGRFSGRQFSNSRSEMNVSTLELGDSALYLCASRGEGDTGELFFGEGSRLTVL.

The gene calls are TRBV27 and TRBJ2-1, with D possibly matching TRBD1 (5 bases). The CDR3 is 17 residues long. Trimming stripped 0 bases from V and 3 bases from J, with 15 bases between. In germline, CDR1 is MNHEY, CDR2 SMNVEV (reference sequence). CDR3 region: CASSLSIIQGFYNEQFF. CDR3 DNA: TGTGCCAGCAGTTTATCGATTATCCAGGGATTCTACAATGAGCAGTTCTTC.

This chain connects TRBV7-2 to TRBJ2-3; 8 bases align to TRBD1. V shed 0 bases, J shed 4 bases, and the junction held 6 bases outside the gene matches. CDR3 length equals 16 residues. The germline V gene encodes CDR1 SGHTA and CDR2 FQGNSA. The CDR3, as DNA: TGTGCCAGCAGCTTAGCGGGCAGGGGGCTTGCAGATACGCAGTATTTT. Its translation: CASSLAGRGLADTQYF.

This clone was seen a single time. This rearrangement joins TRBV28 to TRBJ1-5, with D possibly TRBD1 on 6 matching bases. This CDR3 is built from 14 residues. The V end was cut by 6 bases, the J end by 11 bases, with 20 bases between. Germline CDR1 and CDR2: MDHEN and SYDVKM. The CDR3 DNA reads as TGTGCCAGCAGCAACCCATTCAGGGGCATAGCCCAGCATTTT. It yields the protein CASSNPFRGIAQHF. Supplemented by reference TRBV28 and TRBJ1-5, the full variable domain reads DVKVTQSSRYLVKRTGEKVFLECVQDMDHENMFWYRQDPGLGLRLIYFSYDVKMKEKGDIPEGYSVSREKKERFSLILESASTNQTSMYLCASSNPFRGIAQHFGDGTRLSIL.

This chain links TRBV9 with TRBJ2-3, with a weak D call TRBD2 (6 bases). CDR1 and CDR2 (germline): SGDLS, YYNGEE. The CDR3 has 15 residues. V was clipped by 0 bases and J by 4 bases, with 12 bases between them. CDR3 bases: TGTGCCAGCAGCGTAGATGAGGGAGGCGCAGATACGCAGTATTTT. It codes for CASSVDEGGADTQYF. The full variable domain, its missing parts supplied by reference TRBV9 and TRBJ2-3, is DSGVTQTPKHLITATGQRVTLRCSPRSGDLSVYWYQQSLDQGLQFLIQYYNGEERAKGNILERFSAQQFPDLHSELNLSSLELGDSALYFCASSVDEGGADTQYFGPGTRLTVL.

V and J are TRBV7-8 and TRBJ1-1; D is uncertain. CDR1 and CDR2 (germline): SGHVS, FQNEAQ. The ends were cut back, 6 bases at V and 1 base at J, with 9 bases in the middle. The CDR3 sequence is 13 residues long. In nucleotides, the CDR3 is TGTGCCAGCAGTTTTGCGGAGAACACTGAAGCTTTCTTT. Its protein is CASSFAENTEAFF.

The gene calls are TRBV7-9 and TRBJ2-2; D possibly corresponds to TRBD2 (6 bases). V shed 2 bases and J shed 2 bases, with 9 bases lying between them. The length of the CDR3 is 15 residues. CDR1 and CDR2 from the germline V gene are SEHNR and FQNEAQ (reference sequence). The CDR3 here is CASSLSGGNTGELFF. The CDR3 DNA reads as TGTGCCAGCAGCTTATCCGGGGGAAACACCGGGGAGCTGTTTTTT.

This clone showed up just a few times. The chain links TRBV4-1 to TRBJ1-4, with D tentatively TRBD1 (6 bases). V was trimmed by 7 bases and J by 7 bases, leaving 16 bases between them. The CDR3 has 14 amino acids. Germline V gene lookup returns CDR1 MGHRA and CDR2 YSYEKL. In DNA, the CDR3 is TGCGCCAGCACCGGACAGCCGAGAGGTGAAAAACTGTTTTTT. Amino acids: CASTGQPRGEKLFF.

This chain uses TRBV5-5 with TRBJ1-4; D gene uncertain. V lost 1 base, J lost 2 bases, and 6 bases lay in between. The CDR3 has 14 residues. Per germline, CDR1 SGHKS and CDR2 YYEKEE (reference sequence). Here the CDR3 reads CASSLLQTNEKLFF. Here the CDR3 DNA reads TGTGCCAGCAGCTTGTTACAGACTAATGAAAAACTGTTTTTT.

The V and J genes are TRBV9 and TRBJ1-5; tentative D call: TRBD1 (5 bases). The germline V and J ends were trimmed by 4 bases and 3 bases, with 8 bases remaining between them. The CDR3 totals 13 residues. Germline V lookup: CDR1 SGDLS, CDR2 YYNGEE. The CDR3 sequence is CASSRGVNQPQHF. The CDR3, as DNA: TGTGCCAGCAGCCGGGGGGTCAATCAGCCCCAGCATTTT.

The chain combines TRBV30 with TRBJ1-2; 8 nucleotides match TRBD1. Germline values: CDR1 GTSNPN, CDR2 SVGIG (reference sequence). There are 13 residues in the CDR3. Trimming took 3 bases from V and 10 from J; bases not matched to a gene: 10. CDR3 bases: TGTGCCTGGAGATTACCAGGGGGCCGTTACTACACCTTC. Protein sequence: CAWRLPGGRYYTF.

The V and J genes are TRBV7-9 and TRBJ2-2, with 7 bases aligning to TRBD2. CDR1 is SEHNR and CDR2 is FQNEAQ in the germline V gene (reference sequence). With V trimmed by 3 bases and J by 4 bases, 8 bases remained unmatched. This CDR3 is 16 amino acids long. This CDR3 reads CASSLEPGGSTGELFF. The CDR3 nucleotides read TGTGCCAGCAGCTTGGAACCGGGGGGTTCCACCGGGGAGCTGTTTTTT.

This rearrangement joins TRBV6-5 to TRBJ2-7; D not resolved. The CDR3 extends over 11 amino acids. V was pared by 6 bases and J by 3 bases, with 6 bases between. CDR1 MNHEY and CDR2 SVGAGI come from the germline V gene. The CDR3 DNA sequence: TGTGCCAGCAGCTCACTCTACGAGCAGTACTTC. Residues: CASSSLYEQYF.

The CDR3 DNA follows: TGTGCCAGCAGTTCAGGACAGAACACTGAAGCTTTCTTT. Translation: CASSSGQNTEAFF. The chain employs TRBV6-6 and TRBJ1-1; TRBD1 is a possible D gene (5 bases). The ends were cut back, 4 bases at V and 1 base at J, with 7 bases in the middle. This CDR3 has 13 residues. The germline CDR1 and CDR2 sequences are MNHNY and SVGAGI (reference sequence).

A note on this clone: One end of the junction does not line up with germline, which may come from a read error. The sample holds other DNA sequences that translate to the same CDR3. The genes are TRBV5-6 and TRBJ1-1; a weak D match, TRBD1 (6 bases). The CDR3 is 15 amino acids. Germline V lookup: CDR1 SGHDT, CDR2 YYEEEE. The DNA for the CDR3 is TGTGCCAGCAGCATTTTACAGGGAATGAACACTGAAGCCTTCTTT. It translates to CASSILQGMNTEAFF. Filled out from reference TRBV5-6 and TRBJ1-1, the complete variable domain reads DAGVTQSPTHLIKTRGQQVTLRCSPKSGHDTVSWYQQALGQGPQFIFQYYEEEERQRGNFPDRFSGHQFPNYSSELNVNALLLGDSALYLCASSILQGMNTEAFFGQGTRLTVV.

This chain links TRBV5-6 with TRBJ1-3; D perhaps matches TRBD1 (5 bases). V lost 3 bases to trimming and J lost 6 bases, with 16 bases between them. Germline V gene sequence: CDR1 SGHDT, CDR2 YYEEEE. The CDR3 runs to 15 residues. The CDR3 spells CASSSPGGRENTIYF. The CDR3 bases are TGTGCCAGCAGCTCCCCGGGGGGTCGCGAAAACACCATATATTTT.

The V call is TRBV2, the J call TRBJ2-7; tentative D call: TRBD1 (6 bases). The CDR3 sequence is 14 residues long. Germline values: CDR1 SNHLY, CDR2 FYNNEI. The V end was cut by 4 bases, the J end by 0 bases, with 10 bases between. The chain's CDR3 is CASSVRGNSYEQYF. In DNA form, the CDR3 reads TGTGCCAGCAGTGTCAGGGGAAACTCCTACGAGCAGTACTTC.

The chain links TRBV30 to TRBJ2-7; D perhaps matches TRBD2 (5 bases). CDR1 and CDR2 from the germline V gene are GTSNPN and SVGIG (reference sequence). The germline V and J ends were trimmed by 5 bases and 3 bases, with 11 bases remaining between them. The CDR3 is 12 amino acids. For the CDR3, the DNA is TGTGCCTGGGGGAGACTGGACTACGAGCAGTACTTC. This translates into CAWGRLDYEQYF.

This chain joins TRBV2 and TRBJ2-1, with TRBD1 matching over 9 bases. V gave up 6 bases and J gave up 7 bases; unmatched junction bases: 4. The CDR3 loop spans 13 amino acids. Germline V gene sequence: CDR1 SNHLY, CDR2 FYNNEI. This CDR3 reads CASRGQGGNEQFF. DNA of the CDR3: TGTGCCAGCAGGGGACAGGGAGGGAATGAGCAGTTCTTC.

This sequence joins TRBV14 and TRBJ1-1; unclear D gene. There are 19 residues in the CDR3. Germline V gives CDR1 SGHDN, CDR2 FVKESK. V shed 1 base and J shed 1 base, with 22 bases lying between them. CDR3 sequence (DNA): TGTGCCAGCAGCCAAGCGTGGTATGGTGGAGCCGGGTGGAACACTGAAGCTTTCTTT. Protein sequence: CASSQAWYGGAGWNTEAFF.

The rearrangement joins TRBV21-1 to TRBJ2-7; no DNA check was done on the table's D call, TRBD1. TRBV21-1 is tagged as a pseudogene. The CDR3 totals 15 residues. DNA of the CDR3: TGTGCCAGCAGCAAAGAGCCGACAGGGGTTTGCGAGCAGTACTTC. It encodes CASSKEPTGVCEQYF.